This is a list of T cell receptor beta chains from one sample in a study of CD8 T cells in Susac syndrome. Each CDR3 protein gets one entry after TCRdb re-called the immunoSEQ multiplex PCR reads with MiXCR. The table includes roughly 140,000 distinct CDR3 sequences, 90% to 96% detected once. The specimen was CD4+ T cells from PBMCs. The receptors stem from a human donor with Susac syndrome. Both conserved end residues are part of each CDR3. Fields, in order: clone size, D gene, J gene, V gene, CDR3 DNA, CDR3 protein. D genes are given only for firm matches. Only some rows state a clone size, as once, few, many or a class for expanded clones.

>NA|NA|TRBJ2-2|TRBV18
TGTGCCAGCTCACCTGGACAGACCCACACCGGGGAGCTGTTTTTT
CASSPGQTHTGELFF
>NA|NA|TRBJ1-1|TRBV6-6
TGTGCCAGCACCTTTCGGGGGAACACTGAAGCTTTCTTT
CASTFRGNTEAFF
>NA|NA|TRBJ2-3|TRBV7-9
TGTGCCAGCAGAGCAGGGGCAGATACGCAGTATTTT
CASRAGADTQYF
>NA|TRBD1|TRBJ2-5|TRBV5-1
TGCGCCAGCAGCTCACAGGGGGCCCTAGCAGCCGGGGGAGAGACCCAGTACTTC
CASSSQGALAAGGETQYF
>NA|TRBD2|TRBJ2-1|TRBV25-1
TGTGCCAGCAGTGGTGGACTAGCGGACTTGAATGAGCAGTTCTTC
CASSGGLADLNEQFF
>NA|NA|TRBJ2-3|TRBV20-1
TGCAGTGCCCGGGACCGCACAGATACGCAGTATTTT
CSARDRTDTQYF
>NA|NA|TRBJ2-5|TRBV5-1
TGCGCCAGCAGGAGGGGGGAAGAGACCCAGTACTTC
CASRRGEETQYF
>NA|TRBD1|TRBJ2-4|TRBV5-6
TGTGCCAGCAGCGCGCTGGGACAGGGGAGGACCAAAAACATTCAGTACTTC
CASSALGQGRTKNIQYF
>NA|NA|TRBJ2-7|TRBV11-2
TGTGCCAGCAGCTTAGCGGACAATACGTACGAGCAGTACTTC
CASSLADNTYEQYF
>NA|NA|TRBJ2-5|TRBV20-1
TGCAGTGCTAGAGGGGAAATAGGGTCCGAGACCCAGTACTTC
CSARGEIGSETQYF
>once|NA|TRBJ2-3|TRBV2
TGTGCCAGCAGTGAAGGGCTAGCGAAGGATACGCAGTATTTT
CASSEGLAKDTQYF
>NA|NA|TRBJ2-5|TRBV3-1
TGTGCCAGCAGCTACTCTAGACTTGAAGAGACCCAGTACTTC
CASSYSRLEETQYF
>NA|NA|TRBJ1-1|TRBV7-2
TGTGCCAGCAGCTCCCGATCCCGGGACCCCCGCGGGGCTTTCTTT
CASSSRSRDPRGAFF
>NA|TRBD2|TRBJ2-3|TRBV20-1
TGCAGTGCTAGACTTCCGGGACTAGCGGGAGCATCAGATACGCAGTATTTT
CSARLPGLAGASDTQYF
>NA|NA|TRBJ2-3|TRBV5-1
TGCGCCAGCAGCCTACAGGTCGCCCTTAGCACAGATACGCAGTATTTT
CASSLQVALSTDTQYF
>NA|TRBD1|TRBJ1-1|TRBV5-1
TGCGCCAGCAGCTACGGACAGGGAAATGAAGCTTTCTTT
CASSYGQGNEAFF
>NA|TRBD1|TRBJ1-1|TRBV28
TGTGCCAGCAGTTTACCCTCCGGGACAGGAGAAGCTTTCTTT
CASSLPSGTGEAFF
>NA|NA|TRBJ2-4|TRBV3-1
TGTGCCAGCAGCCTGCGGGGAGACATTCAGTACTTC
CASSLRGDIQYF
>NA|NA|TRBJ1-6|TRBV21-1
TGTGCCAGCACGCCGCCGGACCATACGGGACCCCTCCACTTT
CASTPPDHTGPLHF
>NA|TRBD1|TRBJ2-7|TRBV28
TGTGCCAGCAGTTTTACAGGGGTCTTGGAGCAGTACTTC
CASSFTGVLEQYF
>NA|TRBD2|TRBJ2-6|TRBV9
TGTGCCAGCAGCGTTAGCGGGAGGGCCGTGGCTGGGGCCAACGTCCTGACTTTC
CASSVSGRAVAGANVLTF
>NA|TRBD2|TRBJ2-2|TRBV12-3/TRBV12-4
TGTGCCAGCAGTCCGGGGGACTATTCTACCGGGGAGCTGTTTTTT
CASSPGDYSTGELFF
>NA|NA|TRBJ2-3|TRBV29-1
TGCAGCGTTCGAACGACAGGCAATTCCACAGATACGCAGTATTTT
CSVRTTGNSTDTQYF